The 6 T cell receptor beta chains listed next were all sequenced from one sample in a study of blood T cell repertoires in COVID-19. Repertoires were generated with immunoSEQ multiplex PCR, while TCRdb's copy carries only in-frame clones and drops some. The table includes 70,000 to 100,000 clones, more than 75% detected once. Specimen: peripheral blood. These TCRs come from an elderly woman with active COVID-19.

The chain couples TRBV24-1 to TRBJ2-7; 8 bases line up with TRBD1. This CDR3 region has 16 residues. The V gene's germline CDR1 is KGHDR and CDR2 SFDVKD. Germline trimming cut 5 bases from V and 0 bases from J; bases unmatched to any gene: 8. The CDR3 reads CATSAHDRGDSYEQYF. DNA for the CDR3: TGTGCCACCAGTGCCCACGACAGGGGTGACTCCTACGAGCAGTACTTC.

The V and J genes are TRBV18 and TRBJ2-2; 9 nucleotides line up with TRBD1. Germline V gives CDR1 KGHSH, CDR2 LQKENI. CDR3 length: 14 amino acids. V lost 6 bases, J lost 3 bases, and 2 bases stayed unmatched. The CDR3 loop reads CASSRQGDTGELFF. The CDR3 region has the DNA TGTGCCAGCTCGCGACAGGGGGACACCGGGGAGCTGTTTTTT.

The CDR3: CASSQAGTGGYEQYF. The CDR3 coding sequence is TGCGCCAGCAGCCAAGCGGGGACAGGGGGCTACGAGCAGTACTTC. The rearrangement links TRBV4-1 to TRBJ2-7; TRBD1 matches at 11 bases. This CDR3 region has 15 residues. The germline V gene has CDR1 MGHRA and CDR2 YSYEKL. V shed 1 base, J shed 3 bases, and the junction held 2 bases outside the gene matches.

The V gene is TRBV19, the J gene TRBJ1-3; D gene unclear. From germline, CDR1 is LNHDA and CDR2 SQIVND (reference sequence). Trimming pared 7 bases from V and 0 bases from J, leaving 13 bases between. The CDR3 loop spans 15 amino acids. CDR3 amino acids: CASKVIDTSGNTIYF. In DNA form, the CDR3 reads TGTGCCAGTAAGGTAATAGACACCTCTGGAAACACCATATATTTT.

The chain has TRBV3-1 (or the pseudogene TRBV3-2) and TRBJ2-5, with 8 bases matching TRBD1. The CDR3 has 13 residues. The V gene end was trimmed by 4 bases and the J gene end by 5 bases; junction bases not matched to a gene: 3. The germline V gene has CDR1 LGHDT and CDR2 YNNKEL (reference sequence). The CDR3 region has the DNA TGTGCCAGCAGCCCCAGGGGGCAGGAGACCCAGTACTTC. Translated, it gives CASSPRGQETQYF.

The genes are TRBV5-1 and TRBJ2-7; the match to TRBD2 covers 8 bases. Trimming took 5 bases from V and 2 from J; bases not matched to a gene: 12. Germline-derived CDR1 and CDR2 are SGHRS and YFSETQ. The CDR3 spans 16 residues. CDR3 in DNA: TGCGCCAGCAGTCCCAGCTCGGGACTAGGGACCTACGAGCAGTACTTC. Its protein product is CASSPSSGLGTYEQYF.